The present entry profiles one T cell receptor beta chain with its context. These data come from a study of blood T cell repertoires in COVID-19. Study details: From T cells, B-cell-depleted T cells, or PBMCs came the material, which was cDNA or gDNA.

In the original processing: Reference gene primer amplification yielded estimated nucleated cell counts. Sequenced by immunoSEQ multiplex PCR; TCRdb stores in-frame clones only, minus some. Clonal size and the V and J genes are those of that table, whereas D and trimming came from the DNA. This table has 150,000 to 200,000 clones, around 85% appearing once. Germline trimming cut 5 bases from V and 5 bases from J; bases unmatched to any gene: 8. Germline-derived CDR1 and CDR2 are MNHEY and SMNVEV (reference sequence). The CDR3 covers 14 residues. Sequencing used peripheral blood. The V and J genes are TRBV27 and TRBJ2-5; 7 bases map to TRBD1. The TCR sequence derives from a man aged 60-69 years with acute or convalescent COVID-19. The CDR3 DNA reads TGTGCCAGCAGTACCAGGGACAGCAGGGAGACCCAGTACTTC. Protein product: CASSTRDSRETQYF.